This T cell receptor (beta chain) was captured in a study of response to subunit inactivated influenza vaccine. Regarding the study as a whole: Authors proposed each seasonal influenza vaccination draws in few new T cells.

In TCRdb, the RT-PCR reads were re-called with MiXCR into one record per CDR3 protein. This sample carries around 850,000 distinct CDR3 sequences, around a sixth of them seen once, and the ten largest clones take roughly a tenth. This CDR3 contains 15 residues. From germline, CDR1 is ENHRY and CDR2 SYGVKD. Trimming cost V 5 bases and J 0 bases; bases outside gene matches: 6. With regard to this clonotype: Its antigen is not known.

The chain carries TRBV10-3 and TRBJ1-1; 7 bases line up with TRBD1. This material consisted of PBMCs from blood, taken about 5 days after vaccination. This clonotype originated in a man in his forties or fifties who received an inactivated influenza vaccine. The DNA for the CDR3 is TGTGCCATCAGTCCTTTACAGGGGCTGAACACTGAAGCTTTCTTT. Amino acids: CAISPLQGLNTEAFF.